A selection of T cell receptor beta chains follows, all from one sample in a study of cytomegalovirus exposure and HLA in healthy donors. The assay was immunoSEQ multiplex PCR, and TCRdb's table has in-frame clones only and misses some. The sample includes around 31,000 clones, 85% to 90% of them seen just once. Material: PBMCs. The receptors were gathered from a boy between 10 and 17 years old in good health and CMV-seronegative. Both conserved end residues are part of each CDR3. D genes are given only for firm matches.

d_call j_call v_call cdr3_aa
. TRBJ2-3 TRBV5-1 CASSSTRQGASGDTQYF
. TRBJ1-2 TRBV7-9 CASSLMGGGVAGYTF
TRBD2 TRBJ2-7 TRBV7-8 CASSPTELAGGYEQYF
. . TRBV7-9 CASSLLYGAMTYEQYF
TRBD2 TRBJ2-3 TRBV19 CASRHAGGSTDTQYF
. TRBJ2-2 TRBV7-7 CASSPRQSTGELFF
TRBD1 TRBJ1-4 TRBV28 CASSEGRDSVNEKLFF
TRBD1 TRBJ1-2 TRBV6-5 CASSYGTVANYGYTF
. TRBJ1-4 TRBV29-1 CSVAGDRGNEKLFF
TRBD1 TRBJ2-3 TRBV19 CASSLAPGQGTQYF
TRBD1 TRBJ2-1 TRBV5-8 CASSLAYWGRGQVNEQFF
TRBD2 TRBJ2-3 TRBV5-4 CASSLDLSGGVTDTQYF
. TRBJ2-2 TRBV4-3 CASSQDRGAGSGELFF
. TRBJ2-3 TRBV20-1 CSAKPGTFSYF
TRBD2 TRBJ2-7 TRBV2 CASSSGLAGGSYEQYF
. TRBJ1-4 TRBV7-9 CASSPRTAGLKSEKLFF
TRBD2 TRBJ2-1 TRBV4-1 CASSQASGTSAYNEQFF
. TRBJ2-2 TRBV6-5 CASSYLSGTGELFF
. TRBJ1-2 TRBV28 CASRLETGPYGYTF
TRBD1 TRBJ2-7 TRBV5-4 CASSSAGQGFEQYF
. TRBJ1-3 TRBV14 CASSQGGSSGNTIYF
. TRBJ1-2 TRBV29-1 CSVVGGVYGYTF
. TRBJ2-3 TRBV19 CASSIPQGGGTDTQYF
. TRBJ2-3 TRBV30 CAWSLGGGPSDTQYF